These T cell receptor beta chains were read from a single sample in a study of Ad26.COV2.S vaccination and SARS-CoV-2 variants. Only in-frame clones appear in the TCRdb table, and some are missing; sequencing was by immunoSEQ multiplex PCR. The sample records hundreds of thousands of clones, 80% to 90% being singletons. Sample: peripheral blood, taken in a trial of Ad26.COV2.S vaccine versus placebo. Receptor source: a person aged 18-65 years who received the Ad26.COV2.S COVID-19 vaccine or a placebo. The conserved cysteine and the conserved F or W are not part of the CDR3 here. A row's size may be missing; if present it is once, few, many or a size class.

V gene: TRBV19; clone size: NA; J gene: TRBJ2-5; CDR3 protein: ASSRGTGSAEETQY
V gene: TRBV7-2; clone size: NA; J gene: TRBJ1-4; CDR3 protein: ASSLRGGNEKLF
V gene: TRBV6-2/TRBV6-3; clone size: once; J gene: TRBJ2-7; CDR3 protein: ASSYSDRGVVSLYEQY
V gene: TRBV6-5; clone size: NA; J gene: TRBJ2-7; CDR3 protein: ASSYSGGFSYEQY
V gene: TRBV10-1; clone size: NA; J gene: TRBJ2-1; CDR3 protein: ASSGVARDNEQF
V gene: TRBV3-1/TRBV3-2; clone size: NA; J gene: TRBJ2-5; CDR3 protein: ASSTPSGQETQY
V gene: TRBV15; clone size: NA; J gene: TRBJ2-5; CDR3 protein: ATSRDGDGGVETQY
V gene: TRBV11-2; clone size: NA; J gene: TRBJ2-1; CDR3 protein: ASSRSGSTYNEQF
V gene: TRBV27; clone size: NA; J gene: TRBJ1-2; CDR3 protein: ASSPPHRGYGYT
V gene: TRBV7-2; clone size: few; J gene: TRBJ1-1; CDR3 protein: ASRWGGTGGAEAF
V gene: TRBV11-3; clone size: NA; J gene: TRBJ2-1; CDR3 protein: ASSFGAGGPVHEQF
V gene: TRBV18; clone size: NA; J gene: TRBJ1-2; CDR3 protein: ASSPGARTNYGYT
V gene: TRBV5-1; clone size: NA; J gene: TRBJ2-1; CDR3 protein: ASSLSSGGNEQF
V gene: TRBV9; clone size: NA; J gene: TRBJ2-2; CDR3 protein: ASSRDTNTGELF
V gene: TRBV13; clone size: NA; J gene: TRBJ2-7; CDR3 protein: ASSHAGGAAYEQY
V gene: TRBV12-2; clone size: NA; J gene: TRBJ2-7; CDR3 protein: ASRSGGGRAASEQY